A single sample gave rise to the 19 T cell receptor beta chains below, sequenced in a study of patients and donors after allogeneic stem cell transplantation. TCRdb called the RT-PCR reads again in MiXCR, with one record for every CDR3 protein. The repertoire includes fewer than 250,000 distinct CDR3 sequences, approximately 14% of them detected once, and 11% sits in the top ten. Material: blood, either unsorted or a sorted T cell fraction (not recorded which). Source of these receptors: a human donor who was either an allogeneic HSCT recipient or a stem cell or donor lymphocyte infusion donor (not recorded which). It is not recorded whose cells these are; they may come from a transplant donor.

The chain employs TRBV4-1 and TRBJ2-3, with 9 bases matching TRBD2. The V and J ends lost 5 bases and 3 bases, in that order; junction bases with no gene match: 9. This CDR3 contains 16 residues. The V gene's germline CDR1 is MGHRA and CDR2 YSYEKL. The CDR3: CASSDRAGGGTDTQYF. Here the CDR3 DNA reads TGCGCCAGCAGCGACCGAGCGGGGGGAGGGACAGATACGCAGTATTTT.

V is TRBV30 and J is TRBJ1-1, with D possibly being TRBD1 (5 bases). V was clipped by 0 bases and J by 4 bases, with 15 bases between them. This CDR3 has 15 amino acids. Per germline, CDR1 GTSNPN and CDR2 SVGIG (reference sequence). The DNA of the CDR3 is TGTGCCTGGAGTGTACGCCGAGGGGCTCGCACTGAAGCTTTCTTT. This codes for CAWSVRRGARTEAFF.

This chain links TRBV4-1 with TRBJ1-4, with a possible D match to TRBD1 (6 bases). Germline CDR1 and CDR2: MGHRA and YSYEKL. The V gene lost 4 bases and the J gene lost 5 bases, with 17 bases spanning the gap. The CDR3 sequence is 16 residues long. CDR3 in DNA: TGCGCCAGCAGCCCTGGAAGACAGGCCCAGAATGAAAAACTGTTTTTT. Amino acids: CASSPGRQAQNEKLFF.

V and J are TRBV7-9 and TRBJ1-5; no definite D call. V dropped 2 bases and J dropped 4 bases, with 15 bases sitting between them. The CDR3 extends over 16 amino acids. From germline, CDR1 is SEHNR and CDR2 FQNEAQ (reference sequence). This CDR3 is CASSLMSPGPNQPQHF. Here the CDR3 DNA reads TGTGCCAGCAGCTTAATGTCCCCGGGCCCAAATCAGCCCCAGCATTTT.

This clonotype was observed a few times. V and J are TRBV5-1 and TRBJ2-7; weak D call: TRBD2 (6 bases). The CDR3 extends over 14 amino acids. The V end lost 4 bases, the J end lost 2 bases, and 13 bases lay between the germline ends. Germline CDR1 and CDR2: SGHRS and YFSETQ. CDR3 bases: TGCGCCAGCAGCGTAGGCGGGGAAGCCTACGAGCAGTACTTC. This sequence encodes CASSVGGEAYEQYF.

There are many counts of this clonotype. The V call is TRBV5-1, the J call TRBJ1-1; the D gene is possibly TRBD1 (6 bases). Between the trimmed V and J ends, which lost 2 bases and 2 bases, there was a span of 10 bases. The CDR3 extends over 14 amino acids. Germline-derived CDR1 and CDR2 are SGHRS and YFSETQ. The CDR3 region is CASSFQGFNTEAFF. CDR3 DNA: TGCGCCAGCAGCTTTCAGGGGTTCAACACTGAAGCTTTCTTT. The whole variable domain, remainder taken from reference TRBV5-1 and TRBJ1-1, is KAGVTQTPRYLIKTRGQQVTLSCSPISGHRSVSWYQQTPGQGLQFLFEYFSETQRNKGNFPGRFSGRQFSNSRSEMNVSTLELGDSALYLCASSFQGFNTEAFFGQGTRLTVV.

This clonotype has ten or more counts. The chain combines TRBV7-3 with TRBJ2-2; TRBD2 matches at 7 bases. CDR1 SGHTA and CDR2 FQGTGA come from the germline V gene. This CDR3 comprises 15 residues. V gave up 0 bases and J gave up 7 bases; unmatched junction bases: 5. CDR3 loop: CASSLTSGIDGELFF. The CDR3 region has the DNA TGTGCCAGCAGCTTAACCAGCGGGATTGACGGGGAGCTGTTTTTT.

Ten or more counts support this clonotype. The chain couples TRBV9 to TRBJ2-3; TRBD2 agrees at 13 bases. The trim removed 0 bases at V and 5 bases at J, leaving 3 bases unmatched. This CDR3 region has 16 residues. Germline V gives CDR1 SGDLS, CDR2 YYNGEE. CDR3 sequence: CASSVGTSGGGDTQYF. The DNA for the CDR3 is TGTGCCAGCAGCGTAGGCACTAGCGGGGGGGGAGATACGCAGTATTTT.

This clonotype was counted between two and nine times. The V and J genes are TRBV3-1 and TRBJ2-7; weak D call: TRBD2 (6 bases). Trimming cost V 1 base and J 6 bases, with 16 bases left between them. The CDR3 loop spans 15 amino acids. Germline CDR1 LGHDT, CDR2 YNNKEL (reference sequence). In DNA form, the CDR3 reads TGTGCCAGCAGCCAAGTTCCCGAGACTAGGGGCGAGCAGTACTTC. It translates to CASSQVPETRGEQYF.

The genes are TRBV5-1 and TRBJ2-7; D possibly corresponds to TRBD2 (6 bases). Germline CDR1 SGHRS, CDR2 YFSETQ. The ends were cut back, 7 bases at V and 6 bases at J, with 17 bases in the middle. The CDR3 is 13 amino acids. The CDR3 region is CASAPTRFSEQYF. The CDR3 DNA reads TGCGCCAGCGCCCCGACTAGGTTCTCCGAGCAGTACTTC.

This chain's CDR3 is CASGVTGANTEAFF. The CDR3 coding sequence is TGTGCCAGCGGGGTGACAGGGGCAAACACTGAAGCTTTCTTT. The V gene is TRBV2, the J gene TRBJ1-1; TRBD1 agrees at 8 bases. The CDR3 contains 14 residues. The V and J ends lost 8 bases and 2 bases, in that order; junction bases with no gene match: 7. Germline V gene data show CDR1 as SNHLY and CDR2 as FYNNEI.

The chain employs TRBV24-1 and TRBJ1-1; no firm D call. CDR1 KGHDR and CDR2 SFDVKD come from the germline V gene. The V and J ends lost 5 bases and 0 bases respectively, with 12 bases between them. The CDR3 loop spans 15 amino acids. The CDR3 is CATSASRTLNTEAFF. The CDR3 coding sequence is TGTGCCACCAGTGCCTCGCGGACGCTGAACACTGAAGCTTTCTTT.

This clonotype was picked up a small number of times. CDR3 amino acids: CASSPSHRPGTQETQYF. CDR3 bases: TGTGCCAGCAGCCCGTCCCACCGTCCCGGGACGCAAGAGACCCAGTACTTC. The chain employs TRBV16 and TRBJ2-5, with D perhaps being TRBD1 or TRBD2 (5 bases each). Germline V CDR1 and CDR2: KGHSY, FQNENV. Trimming removed 4 bases at V and 2 bases at J, with 20 bases between. CDR3 length: 17 residues.

With regard to this clonotype: Its ends do not fully match the called genes, so a read error is possible. In nucleotides, the CDR3 is TGCAGTGTTCCCCTTGGCCAGCGGGCCCTCTTC. Protein sequence: CSVPLGQRALF. The chain links TRBV20-1 to TRBJ2-7; weak D call: TRBD2 (6 bases). The CDR3 runs to 11 residues. In germline, CDR1 is DFQATT, CDR2 SNEGSKA (reference sequence).

This clonotype occurred a few times. The chain is built from TRBV28 and TRBJ1-2; 9 nucleotides match TRBD1. CDR3 length equals 16 residues. V was clipped by 5 bases and J by 4 bases; unmatched bases: 11. Germline CDR1 MDHEN, CDR2 SYDVKM. CDR3 in DNA: TGTGCCAGCAGTACAGGGGGCGCGGTATTGGGCTATGGCTACACCTTC. It encodes CASSTGGAVLGYGYTF.

This clonotype was detected a few times. The CDR3 DNA reads as TGTGCCAGCGTGGCGGAAGAGACCCAGTACTTC. It encodes CASVAEETQYF. The V call is TRBV2, the J call TRBJ2-5; D is undetermined. The V end lost 8 bases, the J end lost 3 bases, and 7 bases lay between the germline ends. Germline loops: CDR1 SNHLY, CDR2 FYNNEI. The length of the CDR3 is 11 residues.

The chain has TRBV6-2 or TRBV6-3 and TRBJ1-5; 7 bases line up with TRBD1. V was pared by 5 bases and J by 4 bases, with 20 bases of the junction left unmatched. The CDR3 consists of 19 residues. Germline V gene sequence: CDR1 MNHEY, CDR2 SVGEGT. In DNA, the CDR3 is TGTGCCAGCAGTCCGCAGACAGGGTCTAATTTTCGTTGGAATCAGCCCCAGCATTTT. Its translation: CASSPQTGSNFRWNQPQHF.

This rearrangement joins TRBV20-1 to TRBJ2-5, with 7 positions matching TRBD1. The germline gives CDR1 DFQATT, CDR2 SNEGSKA (reference sequence). The CDR3 totals 14 residues. After removal of 0 bases from V and 3 bases from J, the junction contained 4 bases not matched to a gene. CDR3 loop: CSARDFRGKETQYF. For the CDR3, the DNA is TGCAGTGCTAGAGACTTCAGGGGGAAAGAGACCCAGTACTTC.

Only a few counts were recorded for this clonotype. This rearrangement joins TRBV19 to TRBJ1-1, with no clear D. In germline, CDR1 is LNHDA, CDR2 SQIVND (reference sequence). The CDR3 has 13 amino acids. Trimming pared 5 bases from V and 11 bases from J, leaving 18 bases between. CDR3 residues: CASSSWEQISAFF. In DNA, the CDR3 is TGTGCCAGTAGTTCCTGGGAGCAGATTTCGGCTTTCTTT.